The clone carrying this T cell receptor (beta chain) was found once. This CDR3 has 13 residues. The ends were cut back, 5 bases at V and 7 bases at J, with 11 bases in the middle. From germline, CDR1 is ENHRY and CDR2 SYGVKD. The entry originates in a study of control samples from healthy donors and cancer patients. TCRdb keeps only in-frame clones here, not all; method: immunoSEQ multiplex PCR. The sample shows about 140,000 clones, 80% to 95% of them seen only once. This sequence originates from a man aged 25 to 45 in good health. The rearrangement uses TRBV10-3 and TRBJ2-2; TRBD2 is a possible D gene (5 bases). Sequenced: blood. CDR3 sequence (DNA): TGTGCCATCAGTTTTCGGGAAAACGGGGAGCTGTTTTTT. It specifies CAISFRENGELFF.